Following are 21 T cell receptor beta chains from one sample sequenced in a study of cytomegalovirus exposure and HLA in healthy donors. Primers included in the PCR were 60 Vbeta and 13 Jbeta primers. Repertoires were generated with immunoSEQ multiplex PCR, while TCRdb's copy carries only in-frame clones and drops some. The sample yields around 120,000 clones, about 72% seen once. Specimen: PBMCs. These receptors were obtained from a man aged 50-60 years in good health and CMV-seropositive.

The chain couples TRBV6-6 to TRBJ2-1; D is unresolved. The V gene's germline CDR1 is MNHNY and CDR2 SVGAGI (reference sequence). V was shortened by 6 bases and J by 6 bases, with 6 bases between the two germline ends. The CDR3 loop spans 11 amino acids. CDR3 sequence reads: CASRSSNEQFF. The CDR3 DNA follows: TGTGCCAGCAGATCTAGCAATGAGCAGTTCTTC.

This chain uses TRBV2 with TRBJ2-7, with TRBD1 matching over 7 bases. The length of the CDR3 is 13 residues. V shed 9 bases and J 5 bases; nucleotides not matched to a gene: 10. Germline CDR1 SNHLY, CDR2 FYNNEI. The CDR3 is CARQSRQGNEQYF. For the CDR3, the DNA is TGTGCCAGGCAGTCACGACAGGGAAACGAGCAGTACTTC.

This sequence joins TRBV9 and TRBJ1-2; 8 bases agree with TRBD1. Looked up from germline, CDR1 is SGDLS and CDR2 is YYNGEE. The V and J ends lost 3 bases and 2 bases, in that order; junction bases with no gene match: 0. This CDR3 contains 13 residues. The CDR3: CASSGTGNYGYTF. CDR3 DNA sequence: TGTGCCAGCAGCGGGACAGGGAACTATGGCTACACCTTC.

CDR3 sequence reads: CASSFGPSVDYGYTF. DNA of the CDR3: TGCGCCAGCAGCTTCGGACCTAGCGTTGACTATGGCTACACCTTC. The chain recombines TRBV5-1 with TRBJ1-2; no reliable D call. The CDR3 sequence is 15 residues long. Germline CDR1 is SGHRS and CDR2 is YFSETQ. V gave up 2 bases and J gave up 3 bases, with 14 bases separating them.

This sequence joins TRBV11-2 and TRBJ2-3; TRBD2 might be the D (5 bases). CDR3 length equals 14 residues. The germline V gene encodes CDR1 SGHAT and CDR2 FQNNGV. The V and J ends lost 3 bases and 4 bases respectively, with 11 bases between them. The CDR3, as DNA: TGTGCCAGCAGCTTCCCGGGGTTACCAGATACGCAGTATTTT. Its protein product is CASSFPGLPDTQYF. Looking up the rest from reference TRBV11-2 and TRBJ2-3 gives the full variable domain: EAGVAQSPRYKIIEKRQSVAFWCNPISGHATLYWYQQILGQGPKLLIQFQNNGVVDDSQLPKDRFSAERLKGVDSTLKIQPAKLEDSAVYLCASSFPGLPDTQYFGPGTRLTVL.

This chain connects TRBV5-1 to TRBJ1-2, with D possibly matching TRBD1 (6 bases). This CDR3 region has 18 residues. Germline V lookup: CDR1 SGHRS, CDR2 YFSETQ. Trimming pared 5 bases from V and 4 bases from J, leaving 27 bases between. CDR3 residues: CASRLGHDQQGIFYGYTF. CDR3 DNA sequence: TGCGCCAGCAGACTCGGACACGATCAACAGGGAATATTCTATGGCTACACCTTC.

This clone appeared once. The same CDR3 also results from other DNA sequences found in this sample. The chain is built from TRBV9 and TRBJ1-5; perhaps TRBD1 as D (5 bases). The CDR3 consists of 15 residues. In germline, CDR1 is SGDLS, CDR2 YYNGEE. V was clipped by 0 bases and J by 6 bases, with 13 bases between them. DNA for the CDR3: TGTGCCAGCAGCGTAGGATCAGGGCCCGGTCAGCCCCAGCATTTT. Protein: CASSVGSGPGQPQHF.

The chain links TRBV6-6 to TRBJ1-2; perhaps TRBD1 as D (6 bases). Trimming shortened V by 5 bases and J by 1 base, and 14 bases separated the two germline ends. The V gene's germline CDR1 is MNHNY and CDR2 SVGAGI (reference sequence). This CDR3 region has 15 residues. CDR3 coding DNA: TGTGCCAGCAGTCCTCCAGGGACAATTAACTATGGCTACACCTTC. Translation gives CASSPPGTINYGYTF.

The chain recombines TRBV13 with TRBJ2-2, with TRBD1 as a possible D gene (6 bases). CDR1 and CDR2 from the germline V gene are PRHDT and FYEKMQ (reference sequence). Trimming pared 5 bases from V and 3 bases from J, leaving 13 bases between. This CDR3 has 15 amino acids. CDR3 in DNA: TGTGCCAGCAGCCTAAAGACAGGCTACACCGGGGAGCTGTTTTTT. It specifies CASSLKTGYTGELFF.

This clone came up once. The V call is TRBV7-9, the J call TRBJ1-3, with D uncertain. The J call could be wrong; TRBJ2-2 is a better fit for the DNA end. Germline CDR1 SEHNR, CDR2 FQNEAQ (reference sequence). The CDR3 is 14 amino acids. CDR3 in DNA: TGTGCCAGCATCTCACAGCGCTTCACCGGGGAGCTGTTTTTT. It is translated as CASISQRFTGELFF.

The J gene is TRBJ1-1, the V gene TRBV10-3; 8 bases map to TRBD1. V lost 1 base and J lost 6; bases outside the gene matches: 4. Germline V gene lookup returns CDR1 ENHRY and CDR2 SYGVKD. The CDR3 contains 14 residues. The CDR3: CAISEWTGHPEAFF. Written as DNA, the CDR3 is TGTGCCATCAGTGAGTGGACAGGGCATCCTGAAGCTTTCTTT.

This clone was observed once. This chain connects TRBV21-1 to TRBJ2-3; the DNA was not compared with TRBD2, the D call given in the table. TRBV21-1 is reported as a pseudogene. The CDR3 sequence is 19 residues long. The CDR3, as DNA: TGTGCCAGCAGCCCCTGGTACCTAGCGGGAGTTCATGAGGCAGATACGCAGTATTTT. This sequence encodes CASSPWYLAGVHEADTQYF.

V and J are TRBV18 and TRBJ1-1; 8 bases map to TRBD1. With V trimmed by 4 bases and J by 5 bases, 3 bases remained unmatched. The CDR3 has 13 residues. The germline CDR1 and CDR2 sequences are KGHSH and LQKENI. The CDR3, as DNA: TGTGCCAGCTCACTACAGGGGGGGACTGAAGCTTTCTTT. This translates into CASSLQGGTEAFF.

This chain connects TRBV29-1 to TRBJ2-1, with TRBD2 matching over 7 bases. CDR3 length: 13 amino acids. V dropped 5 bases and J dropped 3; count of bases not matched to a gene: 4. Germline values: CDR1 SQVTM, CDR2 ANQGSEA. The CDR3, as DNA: TGCAGCGTTTTAACGGGGGGCTACAATGAGCAGTTCTTC. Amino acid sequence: CSVLTGGYNEQFF.

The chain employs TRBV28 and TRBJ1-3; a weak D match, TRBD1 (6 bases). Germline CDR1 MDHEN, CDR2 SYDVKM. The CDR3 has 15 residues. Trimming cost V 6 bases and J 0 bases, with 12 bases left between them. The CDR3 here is CASRRDTSSGNTIYF. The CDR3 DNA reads TGTGCCAGCAGGAGGGACACCAGCTCTGGAAACACCATATATTTT.

CDR3 bases: TGTGCCAGCAGCTGGGAGGGAGGGGGGGGTCAGAACACTGAAGCTTTCTTT. Protein: CASSWEGGGGQNTEAFF. The chain recombines TRBV13 with TRBJ1-1, with D maybe TRBD1 (6 bases). Trimming pared 4 bases from V and 1 base from J, leaving 19 bases between. Germline CDR1 reads PRHDT; CDR2 reads FYEKMQ (reference sequence). The CDR3 covers 17 residues.

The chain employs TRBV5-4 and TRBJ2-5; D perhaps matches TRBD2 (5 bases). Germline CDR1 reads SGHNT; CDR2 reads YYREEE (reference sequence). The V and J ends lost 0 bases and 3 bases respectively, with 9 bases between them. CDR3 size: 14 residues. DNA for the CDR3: TGTGCCAGCAGCTTGGGCGGGCCTGAAGAGACCCAGTACTTC. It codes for CASSLGGPEETQYF.

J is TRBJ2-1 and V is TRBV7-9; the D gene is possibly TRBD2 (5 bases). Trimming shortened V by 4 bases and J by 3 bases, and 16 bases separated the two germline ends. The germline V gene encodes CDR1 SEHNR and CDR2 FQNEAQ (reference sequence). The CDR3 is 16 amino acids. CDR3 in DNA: TGTGCCAGCAGCTACCCAAACTCCGGGGTCTACAATGAGCAGTTCTTC. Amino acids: CASSYPNSGVYNEQFF. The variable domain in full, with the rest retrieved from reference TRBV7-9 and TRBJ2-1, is DTGVSQNPRHKITKRGQNVTFRCDPISEHNRLYWYRQTLGQGPEFLTYFQNEAQLEKSRLLSDRFSAERPKGSFSTLEIQRTEQGDSAMYLCASSYPNSGVYNEQFFGPGTRLTVL.

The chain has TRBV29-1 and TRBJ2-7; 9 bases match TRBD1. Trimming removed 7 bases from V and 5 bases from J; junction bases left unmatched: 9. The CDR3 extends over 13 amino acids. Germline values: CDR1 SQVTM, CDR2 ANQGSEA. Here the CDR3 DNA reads TGCAGCGCTGACTCGGGACAGGGAGACGAGCAGTACTTC. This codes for CSADSGQGDEQYF.

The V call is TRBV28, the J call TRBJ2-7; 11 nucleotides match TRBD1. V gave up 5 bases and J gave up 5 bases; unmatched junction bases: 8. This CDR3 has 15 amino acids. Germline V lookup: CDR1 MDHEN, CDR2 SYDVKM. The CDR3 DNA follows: TGTGCCAGCAGTCCTGGGACAGGGGGATTGGACGAGCAGTACTTC. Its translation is CASSPGTGGLDEQYF.

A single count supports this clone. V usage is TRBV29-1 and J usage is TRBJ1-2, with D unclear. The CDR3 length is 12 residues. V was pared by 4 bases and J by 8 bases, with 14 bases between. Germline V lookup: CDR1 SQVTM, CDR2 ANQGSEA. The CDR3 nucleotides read TGCAGCGTTGCCCGGACTGAGGGCGGCTACACCTTC. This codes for CSVARTEGGYTF.